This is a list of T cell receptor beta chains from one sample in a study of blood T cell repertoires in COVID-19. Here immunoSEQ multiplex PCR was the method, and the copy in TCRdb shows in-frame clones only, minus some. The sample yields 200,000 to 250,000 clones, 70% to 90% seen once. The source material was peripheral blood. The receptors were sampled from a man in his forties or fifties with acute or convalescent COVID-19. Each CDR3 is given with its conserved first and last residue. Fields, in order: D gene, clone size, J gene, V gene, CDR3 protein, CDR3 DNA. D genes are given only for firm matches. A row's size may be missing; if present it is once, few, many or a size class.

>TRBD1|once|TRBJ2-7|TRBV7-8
CASSRPGQNEQYF
TGTGCCAGCAGCCGACCGGGACAGAACGAGCAGTACTTC
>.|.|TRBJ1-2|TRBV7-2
CASSSDSNYGYTF
TGTGCCAGCAGCTCGGACAGTAACTATGGCTACACCTTC
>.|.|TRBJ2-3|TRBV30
CAWSEGVITDTQYF
TGTGCCTGGAGTGAGGGGGTTATAACAGATACGCAGTATTTT
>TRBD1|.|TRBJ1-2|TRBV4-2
CASSPGTGERRVYGYTF
TGTGCCAGCAGCCCCGGGACAGGGGAACGGAGGGTCTATGGCTACACCTTC
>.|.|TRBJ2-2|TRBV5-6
CASSSGVNTGELFF
TGTGCCAGCAGCTCGGGGGTGAACACCGGGGAGCTGTTTTTT
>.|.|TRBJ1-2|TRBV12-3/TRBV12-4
CASSRGQRKDTF
TGTGCCAGCAGCCGCGGACAGCGGAAGGACACCTTC
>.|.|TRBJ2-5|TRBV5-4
CASSSGQTLGTQYF
TGTGCCAGCAGCTCCGGACAGACCCTCGGGACCCAGTACTTC
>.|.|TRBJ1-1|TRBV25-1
CASSELIRRRDTEAFF
TGTGCCAGCAGTGAATTAATCAGGAGGAGGGACACTGAAGCTTTCTTT
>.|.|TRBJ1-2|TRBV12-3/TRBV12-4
CASRTTINYGYTF
TGTGCCAGCAGAACTACGATTAACTATGGCTACACCTTC
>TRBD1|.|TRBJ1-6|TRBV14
CASSQAWTGPSPLHF
TGTGCCAGCAGCCAAGCCTGGACAGGGCCTTCACCCCTCCACTTT
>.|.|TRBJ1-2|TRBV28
CASSFGRSDYGYTF
TGTGCCAGCAGTTTCGGCAGGTCAGACTATGGCTACACCTTC
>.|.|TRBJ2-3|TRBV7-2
CASSLASGDTQYF
TGTGCCAGCAGCTTAGCCAGCGGAGATACGCAGTATTTT
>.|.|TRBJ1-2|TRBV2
CASKENYGYTF
TGTGCCAGCAAAGAGAACTATGGCTACACCTTC
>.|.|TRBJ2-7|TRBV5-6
CASSLLGVEQYF
TGTGCCAGCAGCTTGTTAGGGGTCGAGCAGTACTTC
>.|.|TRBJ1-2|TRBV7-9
CASSSINYGYTF
TGTGCCAGCAGCTCCATCAACTATGGCTACACCTTC
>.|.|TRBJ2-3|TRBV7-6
CASSLEQASTDTQYF
TGTGCCAGCAGCTTAGAACAGGCCTCCACAGATACGCAGTATTTT
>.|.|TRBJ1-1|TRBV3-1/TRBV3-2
CASSQGKNTEAFF
TGTGCCAGCAGCCAAGGTAAGAACACTGAAGCTTTCTTT
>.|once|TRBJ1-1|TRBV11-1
CASSSGRERAFF
TGTGCCAGCAGCTCAGGGAGGGAGCGAGCTTTCTTT
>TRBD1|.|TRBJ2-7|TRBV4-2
CASSQDSQTGVRYEQYF
TGTGCCAGCAGCCAAGATAGTCAGACAGGGGTTAGGTACGAGCAGTACTTC
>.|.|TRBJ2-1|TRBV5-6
CASSYGGGDTLYNEQFF
TGTGCCAGCAGTTACGGAGGTGGGGACACCTTATACAATGAGCAGTTCTTC
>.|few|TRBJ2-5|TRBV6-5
CASRHGEGTQYF
TGTGCCAGCAGGCACGGGGAAGGGACCCAGTACTTC
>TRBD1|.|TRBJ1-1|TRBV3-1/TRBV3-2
CASSLYRTGAVPNTEAFF
TGTGCCAGCAGCCTATATCGGACAGGGGCGGTCCCAAACACTGAAGCTTTCTTT
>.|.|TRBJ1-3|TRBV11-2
CASSFGRGSGNTIYF
TGTGCCAGCAGCTTCGGACGGGGCTCTGGAAACACCATATATTTT
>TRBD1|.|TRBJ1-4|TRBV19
CASRTGGTNEKLFF
TGTGCCAGCAGGACAGGGGGGACTAATGAAAAACTGTTTTTT
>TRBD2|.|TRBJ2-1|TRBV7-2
CASSPPVRGGAGEQFF
TGTGCCAGCAGCCCTCCGGTTCGCGGGGGGGCGGGTGAGCAGTTCTTC
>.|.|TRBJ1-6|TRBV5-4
CASSLRIRSSYNSPLHF
TGTGCCAGCAGCTTGAGAATCCGGAGCTCCTATAATTCACCCCTCCACTTT
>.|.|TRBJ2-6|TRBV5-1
CASSLGQGLVSGANVLTF
TGCGCCAGCAGCTTGGGACAGGGACTGGTATCTGGGGCCAACGTCCTGACTTTC
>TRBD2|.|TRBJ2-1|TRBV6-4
CASSDRLAGINEQFF
TGTGCCAGCAGTGACAGGCTAGCGGGGATTAATGAGCAGTTCTTC
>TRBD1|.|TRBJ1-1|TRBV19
CATRQGRWTEAFF
TGTGCCACACGACAGGGTCGGTGGACTGAAGCTTTCTTT
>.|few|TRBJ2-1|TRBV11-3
CASSREYNEQFF
TGTGCCAGCAGCAGAGAGTACAATGAGCAGTTCTTC
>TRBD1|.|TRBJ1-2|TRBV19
CASSNPGGENGYTF
TGTGCCAGTAGTAATCCAGGGGGCGAAAATGGCTACACCTTC
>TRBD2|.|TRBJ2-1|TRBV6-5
CASRRGTSVYNEQFF
TGTGCCAGCAGGAGAGGGACTAGCGTTTACAATGAGCAGTTCTTC
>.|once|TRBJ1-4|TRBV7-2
CASSPREGRQFNEKLFF
TGTGCCAGCAGCCCAAGGGAGGGGCGGCAATTTAATGAAAAACTGTTTTTT
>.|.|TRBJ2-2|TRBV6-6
CASITKSGYGSGELFF
TGTGCCAGCATCACTAAGTCGGGTTACGGGTCCGGGGAGCTGTTTTTT
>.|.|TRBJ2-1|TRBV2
CASSDEQFF
TGTGCCAGCTCTGATGAGCAGTTCTTC
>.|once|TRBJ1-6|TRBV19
CASSIGQINSPLHF
TGTGCCAGTAGTATCGGACAAATTAATTCACCCCTCCACTTT
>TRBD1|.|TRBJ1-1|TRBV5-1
CASSGSGTGGTEAFF
TGCGCCAGCAGCGGTTCCGGGACAGGGGGCACTGAAGCTTTCTTT
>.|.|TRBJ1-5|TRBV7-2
CASSLVRGGVDQPQHF
TGTGCCAGCAGCTTAGTAAGGGGAGGGGTGGATCAGCCCCAGCATTTT
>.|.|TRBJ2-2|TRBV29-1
CSVDSGWTNTGELFF
TGCAGCGTTGATAGTGGTTGGACAAACACCGGGGAGCTGTTTTTT
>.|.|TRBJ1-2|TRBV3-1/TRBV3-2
CASSQKHPPYGYTF
TGTGCCAGCAGCCAAAAGCATCCTCCGTATGGCTACACCTTC
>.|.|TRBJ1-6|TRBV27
CASSLSTGFSSYNSPLHF
TGTGCCAGCAGTTTATCTACGGGTTTCAGCTCCTATAATTCACCCCTCCACTTT
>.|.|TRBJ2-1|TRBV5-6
CASSLVVAASSYNEQFF
TGTGCCAGCAGCTTGGTGGTAGCGGCGAGCTCCTACAATGAGCAGTTCTTC
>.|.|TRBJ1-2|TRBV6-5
CASSYSGREEDGYTF
TGTGCCAGCAGTTACTCTGGCAGGGAGGAGGATGGCTACACCTTC
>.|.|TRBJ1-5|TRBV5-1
CASSPTGNYNQPQHF
TGCGCCAGCAGCCCTACAGGGAACTACAATCAGCCCCAGCATTTT
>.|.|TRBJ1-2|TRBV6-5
CASSYSYPYGGYTF
TGTGCCAGCAGTTACTCGTACCCTTACGGTGGCTACACCTTC
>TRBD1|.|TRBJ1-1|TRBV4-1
CASSLVPGQGTNTEAFF
TGCGCCAGCAGCCTCGTCCCGGGACAGGGGACGAACACTGAAGCTTTCTTT
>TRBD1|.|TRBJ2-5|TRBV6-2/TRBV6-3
CASSYGTGETQYF
TGTGCCAGCAGTTACGGGACAGGAGAGACCCAGTACTTC
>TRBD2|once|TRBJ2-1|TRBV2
CASSEGLAGGNEQFF
TGTGCCAGCAGCGAGGGCCTAGCGGGGGGCAATGAGCAGTTCTTC